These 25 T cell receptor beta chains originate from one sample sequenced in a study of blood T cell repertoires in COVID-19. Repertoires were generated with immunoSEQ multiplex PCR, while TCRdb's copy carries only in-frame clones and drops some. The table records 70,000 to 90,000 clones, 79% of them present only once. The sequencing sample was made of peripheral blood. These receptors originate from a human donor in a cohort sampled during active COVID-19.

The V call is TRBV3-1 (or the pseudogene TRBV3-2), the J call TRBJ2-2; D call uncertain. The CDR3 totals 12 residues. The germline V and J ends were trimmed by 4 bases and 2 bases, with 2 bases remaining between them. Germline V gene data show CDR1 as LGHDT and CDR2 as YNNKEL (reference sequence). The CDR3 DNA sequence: TGTGCCAGCAGCCTAAACACCGGGGAGCTGTTTTTT. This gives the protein CASSLNTGELFF.

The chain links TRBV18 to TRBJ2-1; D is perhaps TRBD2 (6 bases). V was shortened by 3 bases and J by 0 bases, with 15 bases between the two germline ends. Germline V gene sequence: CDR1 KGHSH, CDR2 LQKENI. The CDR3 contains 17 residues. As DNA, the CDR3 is TGTGCCAGCTCACCGGGGGGAGGCCGTAGCTCCTACAATGAGCAGTTCTTC. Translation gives CASSPGGGRSSYNEQFF.

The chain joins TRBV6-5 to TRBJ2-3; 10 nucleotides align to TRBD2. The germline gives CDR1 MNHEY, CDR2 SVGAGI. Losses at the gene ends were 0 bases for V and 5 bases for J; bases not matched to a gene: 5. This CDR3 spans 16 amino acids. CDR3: CASSYSPSGRVDTQYF. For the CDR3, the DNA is TGTGCCAGCAGTTACTCGCCTAGCGGGAGAGTAGATACGCAGTATTTT.

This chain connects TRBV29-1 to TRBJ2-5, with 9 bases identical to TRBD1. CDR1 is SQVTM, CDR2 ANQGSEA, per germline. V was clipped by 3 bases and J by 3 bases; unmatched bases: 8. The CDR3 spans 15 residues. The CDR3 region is CSVETGGSWEETQYF. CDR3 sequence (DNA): TGCAGCGTTGAGACAGGGGGGTCTTGGGAAGAGACCCAGTACTTC.

The CDR3 sequence is CASSLNGGRASNEQFF. The CDR3 DNA follows: TGTGCCAGCAGCTTAAATGGCGGGAGGGCGAGCAATGAGCAGTTCTTC. V usage is TRBV7-2 and J usage is TRBJ2-1; 9 bases are a match to TRBD2. Trimming at V came to 2 bases and at J to 6 bases, leaving 8 bases not matched to a gene. Germline loops: CDR1 SGHTA, CDR2 FQGNSA. The CDR3 spans 16 residues.

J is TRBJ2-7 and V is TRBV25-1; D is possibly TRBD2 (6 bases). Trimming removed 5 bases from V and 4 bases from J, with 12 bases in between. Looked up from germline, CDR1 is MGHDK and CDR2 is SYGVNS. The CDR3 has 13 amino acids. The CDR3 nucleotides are TGTGCCAGCAGTCCCGCCGGGAGTTACGAGCAGTACTTC. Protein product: CASSPAGSYEQYF.

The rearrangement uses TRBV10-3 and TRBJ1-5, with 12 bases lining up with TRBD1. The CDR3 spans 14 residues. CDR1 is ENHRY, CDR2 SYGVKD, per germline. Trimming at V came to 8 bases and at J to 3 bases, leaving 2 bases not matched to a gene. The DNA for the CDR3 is TGTGCCATCCAGGGACAGGGGGCCAATCAGCCCCAGCATTTT. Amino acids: CAIQGQGANQPQHF.

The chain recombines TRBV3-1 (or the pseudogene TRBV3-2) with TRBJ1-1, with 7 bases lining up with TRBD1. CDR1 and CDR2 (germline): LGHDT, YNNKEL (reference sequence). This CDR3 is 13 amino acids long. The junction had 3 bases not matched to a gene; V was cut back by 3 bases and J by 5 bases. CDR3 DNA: TGTGCCAGCAGCCAGTTCAGGGGGACTGAAGCTTTCTTT. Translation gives CASSQFRGTEAFF.

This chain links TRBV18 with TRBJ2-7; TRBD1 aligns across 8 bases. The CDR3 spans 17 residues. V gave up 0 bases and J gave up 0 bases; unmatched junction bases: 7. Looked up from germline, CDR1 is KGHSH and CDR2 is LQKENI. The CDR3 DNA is TGTGCCAGCTCACCACCGGGGACAGGCCCTTTCTCCTACGAGCAGTACTTC. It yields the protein CASSPPGTGPFSYEQYF.

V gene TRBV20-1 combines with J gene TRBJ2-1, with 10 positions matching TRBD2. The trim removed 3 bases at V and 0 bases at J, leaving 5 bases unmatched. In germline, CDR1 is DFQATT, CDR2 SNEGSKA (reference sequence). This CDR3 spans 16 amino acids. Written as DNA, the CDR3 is TGCAGTGCTAGTTCTAGCGGGGGAAGCTCCTACAATGAGCAGTTCTTC. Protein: CSASSSGGSSYNEQFF.

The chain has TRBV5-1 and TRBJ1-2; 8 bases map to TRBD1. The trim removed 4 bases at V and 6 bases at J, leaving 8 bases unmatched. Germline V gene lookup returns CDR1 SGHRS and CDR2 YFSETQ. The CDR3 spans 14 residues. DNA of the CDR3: TGCGCCAGCAGCGTCGGACAGGGATCGGATGGCTACACCTTC. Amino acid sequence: CASSVGQGSDGYTF.

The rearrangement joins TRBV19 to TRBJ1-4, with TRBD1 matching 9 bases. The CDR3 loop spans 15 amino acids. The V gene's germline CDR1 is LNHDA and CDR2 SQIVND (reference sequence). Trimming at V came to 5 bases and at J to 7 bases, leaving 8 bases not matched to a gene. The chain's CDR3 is CASSYADRGSEKLFF. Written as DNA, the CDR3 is TGTGCCAGTAGTTACGCGGACAGGGGCAGTGAAAAACTGTTTTTT.

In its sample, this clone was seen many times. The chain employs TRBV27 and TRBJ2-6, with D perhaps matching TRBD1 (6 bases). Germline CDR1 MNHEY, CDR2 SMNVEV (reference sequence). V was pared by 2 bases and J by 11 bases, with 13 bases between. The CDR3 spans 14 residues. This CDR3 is CASSLMRQDDVLTF. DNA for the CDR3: TGTGCCAGCAGTTTAATGCGACAGGACGACGTCCTGACTTTC.

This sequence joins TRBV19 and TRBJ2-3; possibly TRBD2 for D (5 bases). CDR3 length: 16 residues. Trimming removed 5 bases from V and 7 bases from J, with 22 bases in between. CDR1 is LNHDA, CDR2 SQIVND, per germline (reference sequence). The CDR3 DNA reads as TGTGCCAGTAGTCTCCGGACCGGGGATACGGTCAATACGCAGTATTTT. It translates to CASSLRTGDTVNTQYF.

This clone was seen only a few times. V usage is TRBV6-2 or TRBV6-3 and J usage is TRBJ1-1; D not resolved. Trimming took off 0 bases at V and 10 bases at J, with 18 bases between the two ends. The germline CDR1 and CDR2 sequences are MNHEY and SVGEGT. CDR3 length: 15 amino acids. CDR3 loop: CASSYSMGWELGAFF. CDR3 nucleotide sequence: TGTGCCAGCAGTTACTCTATGGGTTGGGAGCTTGGAGCTTTCTTT.

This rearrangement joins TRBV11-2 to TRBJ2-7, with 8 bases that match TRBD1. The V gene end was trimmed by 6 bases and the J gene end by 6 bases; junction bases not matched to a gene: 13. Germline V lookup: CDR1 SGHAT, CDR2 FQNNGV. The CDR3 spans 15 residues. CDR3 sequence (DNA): TGTGCCAGCAGTCTGGTCTGGACAGGGTCGGGCGAGCAGTACTTC. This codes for CASSLVWTGSGEQYF.

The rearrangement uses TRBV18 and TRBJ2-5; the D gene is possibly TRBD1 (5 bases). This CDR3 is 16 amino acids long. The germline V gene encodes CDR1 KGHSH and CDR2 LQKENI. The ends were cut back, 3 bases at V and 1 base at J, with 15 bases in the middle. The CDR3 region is CASSPRRQKSQETQYF. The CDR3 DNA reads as TGTGCCAGCTCACCTAGAAGACAGAAATCCCAAGAGACCCAGTACTTC.

The chain's CDR3 is CASSRDGGRETQYF. The CDR3 DNA sequence: TGTGCCAGCAGCCGGGACGGAGGGCGGGAGACCCAGTACTTC. This sequence joins TRBV6-5 and TRBJ2-5; possibly TRBD2 for D (6 bases). Germline CDR1 reads MNHEY; CDR2 reads SVGAGI. The CDR3 covers 14 residues. Trimming pared 6 bases from V and 5 bases from J, leaving 16 bases between.

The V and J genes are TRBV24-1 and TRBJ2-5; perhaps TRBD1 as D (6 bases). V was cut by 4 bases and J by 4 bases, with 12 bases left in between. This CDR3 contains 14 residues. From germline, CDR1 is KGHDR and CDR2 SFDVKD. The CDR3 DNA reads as TGTGCCACCAGTGACTGGGACACATCAGAGACCCAGTACTTC. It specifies CATSDWDTSETQYF.

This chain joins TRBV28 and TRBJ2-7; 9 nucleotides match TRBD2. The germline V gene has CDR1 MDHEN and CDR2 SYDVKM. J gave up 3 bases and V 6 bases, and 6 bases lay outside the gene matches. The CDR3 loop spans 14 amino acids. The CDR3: CASRPGLASYEQYF. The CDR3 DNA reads TGTGCCAGCAGGCCGGGACTAGCCAGCTACGAGCAGTACTTC. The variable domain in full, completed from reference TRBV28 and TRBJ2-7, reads DVKVTQSSRYLVKRTGEKVFLECVQDMDHENMFWYRQDPGLGLRLIYFSYDVKMKEKGDIPEGYSVSREKKERFSLILESASTNQTSMYLCASRPGLASYEQYFGPGTRLTVT.

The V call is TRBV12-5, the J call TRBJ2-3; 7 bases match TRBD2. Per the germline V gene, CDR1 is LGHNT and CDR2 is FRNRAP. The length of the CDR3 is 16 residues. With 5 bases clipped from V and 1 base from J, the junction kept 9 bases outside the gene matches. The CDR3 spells CASGQGLVGGTDTQYF. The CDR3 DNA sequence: TGTGCTAGTGGTCAAGGACTAGTCGGTGGCACAGATACGCAGTATTTT.

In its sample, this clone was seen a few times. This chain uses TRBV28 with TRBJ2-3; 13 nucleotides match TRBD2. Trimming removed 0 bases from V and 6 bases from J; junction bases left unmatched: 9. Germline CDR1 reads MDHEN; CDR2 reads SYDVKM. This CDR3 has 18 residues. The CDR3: CASSLWRTSGRSKDTQYF. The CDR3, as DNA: TGTGCCAGCAGTTTATGGAGGACTAGCGGGAGAAGTAAGGATACGCAGTATTTT.

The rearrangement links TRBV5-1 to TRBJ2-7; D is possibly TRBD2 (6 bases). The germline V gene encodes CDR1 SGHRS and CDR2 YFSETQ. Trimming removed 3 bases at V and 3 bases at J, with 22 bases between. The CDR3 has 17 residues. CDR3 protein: CASSSLVRAEGFYEQYF. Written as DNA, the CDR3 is TGCGCCAGCAGCTCCCTTGTGAGGGCGGAGGGCTTCTACGAGCAGTACTTC. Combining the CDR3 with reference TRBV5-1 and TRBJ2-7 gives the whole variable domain KAGVTQTPRYLIKTRGQQVTLSCSPISGHRSVSWYQQTPGQGLQFLFEYFSETQRNKGNFPGRFSGRQFSNSRSEMNVSTLELGDSALYLCASSSLVRAEGFYEQYFGPGTRLTVT.

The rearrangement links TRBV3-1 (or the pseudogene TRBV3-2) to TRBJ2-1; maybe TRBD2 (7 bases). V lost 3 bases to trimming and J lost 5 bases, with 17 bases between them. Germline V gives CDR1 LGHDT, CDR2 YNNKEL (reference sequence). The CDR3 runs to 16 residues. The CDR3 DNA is TGTGCCAGCAGCCAGGGGGGGGACATGAGGGACAATGAGCAGTTCTTC. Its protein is CASSQGGDMRDNEQFF.

The DNA for the CDR3 is TGCGCCAGCAGCCCGGGGACAGGGAAGACAGATACGCAGTATTTT. Protein: CASSPGTGKTDTQYF. This rearrangement joins TRBV5-1 to TRBJ2-3; 9 nucleotides match TRBD1. The V and J ends lost 4 bases and 3 bases, in that order; junction bases with no gene match: 6. Per the germline V gene, CDR1 is SGHRS and CDR2 is YFSETQ. The CDR3 contains 15 residues.